A selection of T cell receptor beta chains follows, all from one sample in a study of identifying expanded T cells in peripheral blood. The method was immunoSEQ multiplex PCR; TCRdb's version includes in-frame clones alone and lacks a portion of them. The repertoire holds about 82,000 clones, with about 90% as singletons. Source material: blood. Every receptor here comes from a person aged 18 to 70 in good health. Both conserved end residues are part of each CDR3. The order of the fields is CDR3 protein, D gene, V gene. D genes are given only for firm matches.

cdr3_aa: CASSLGDSSGNTIYF
d_call: -
v_call: TRBV5-1

cdr3_aa: CASSPDPAGIGYGYTF
d_call: -
v_call: TRBV19

cdr3_aa: CASSSPVLGTEAFF
d_call: -
v_call: TRBV7-2

cdr3_aa: CASTSRMNSPLHF
d_call: -
v_call: TRBV27

cdr3_aa: CSVPAGGGDYGYTF
d_call: -
v_call: TRBV29-1

cdr3_aa: CASSWNSDRPRGTQYF
d_call: TRBD1
v_call: TRBV5-6

cdr3_aa: CASSQDQRGAPKNIQYF
d_call: -
v_call: TRBV4-3

cdr3_aa: CASSFQAGVETQYF
d_call: TRBD2
v_call: TRBV7-7

cdr3_aa: CASSQYGQGADTGELFF
d_call: TRBD1
v_call: TRBV11-2

cdr3_aa: CASRRQGAGETQYF
d_call: TRBD1
v_call: TRBV6-1

cdr3_aa: CASSYSGGGTDTQYF
d_call: TRBD2
v_call: TRBV6-5

cdr3_aa: CASSPNLRPTGVEKLFF
d_call: -
v_call: TRBV18

cdr3_aa: CASRASRYVYNEQFF
d_call: -
v_call: TRBV6-5

cdr3_aa: CATRTSGLNSLRNYGYTF
d_call: -
v_call: TRBV28

cdr3_aa: CASGPPKGGVPPYEQYF
d_call: TRBD2
v_call: TRBV7-9

cdr3_aa: CASSPTGVGEQYF
d_call: -
v_call: TRBV7-3

cdr3_aa: CASSPGQGADTQYF
d_call: TRBD1
v_call: TRBV28

cdr3_aa: CASSEGTRSYNEQFF
d_call: -
v_call: TRBV6-1

cdr3_aa: CASSPGTGITDTQYF
d_call: TRBD1
v_call: TRBV11-1

cdr3_aa: CASSPKGPDTQYF
d_call: -
v_call: TRBV7-9

cdr3_aa: CASSRIWEGAENEQFF
d_call: -
v_call: TRBV7-9

cdr3_aa: CASSITLALGEQFF
d_call: TRBD2
v_call: TRBV19

cdr3_aa: CSVGLLQGGTTDTQYF
d_call: -
v_call: TRBV29-1

cdr3_aa: CASSPDQGKQYF
d_call: -
v_call: TRBV5-1

cdr3_aa: CASSVAGDYGYTF
d_call: -
v_call: TRBV6-1

cdr3_aa: CASSVDHVRPGAQYF
d_call: -
v_call: TRBV9

cdr3_aa: CASRGQTGGNYGYTF
d_call: TRBD1
v_call: TRBV5-4

cdr3_aa: CASSLAGPSYEQYF
d_call: -
v_call: TRBV18

cdr3_aa: CASSLVGGRGNTQYF
d_call: TRBD2
v_call: TRBV7-8

cdr3_aa: CATSRGGGANYGYTF
d_call: -
v_call: TRBV15

cdr3_aa: CSVGVPKNSNTEAFF
d_call: -
v_call: TRBV29-1

cdr3_aa: CASSYWRFNQPQHF
d_call: -
v_call: TRBV6-6

cdr3_aa: CAWSGGVGPETQYF
d_call: -
v_call: TRBV30

cdr3_aa: CASSSGDFRQYEQYF
d_call: -
v_call: TRBV6-1

cdr3_aa: CASSLTPVGQGTWAFF
d_call: TRBD1
v_call: TRBV7-9

cdr3_aa: CARRQGAREKLFF
d_call: TRBD1
v_call: TRBV27

cdr3_aa: CASSIDLRDNQPQHF
d_call: -
v_call: TRBV19

cdr3_aa: CASSSLESGGNTIYF
d_call: -
v_call: TRBV9

cdr3_aa: CSVGQGRGTEAFF
d_call: -
v_call: TRBV29-1

cdr3_aa: CASSLVTGHEQFF
d_call: -
v_call: TRBV7-8

cdr3_aa: CASSQDLSYEQYF
d_call: -
v_call: TRBV4-3

cdr3_aa: CASSSEFNQPQHF
d_call: -
v_call: TRBV7-9

cdr3_aa: CSVESGGNTIYF
d_call: -
v_call: TRBV29-1

cdr3_aa: CASSLLDPGRNNEQFF
d_call: -
v_call: TRBV5-1

cdr3_aa: CASRWGGTYEQYF
d_call: TRBD2
v_call: TRBV28

cdr3_aa: CASTPRGDTEAFF
d_call: TRBD1
v_call: TRBV19

cdr3_aa: CASAPMGLHSYEQYF
d_call: -
v_call: TRBV12-5

cdr3_aa: CATSRSSTGYNEQFF
d_call: TRBD1
v_call: TRBV15

cdr3_aa: CASSSRGGNPIYGYTF
d_call: -
v_call: TRBV5-1

cdr3_aa: CASSAISYGYTF
d_call: -
v_call: TRBV2

cdr3_aa: CASSPVTGQQETQYF
d_call: TRBD1
v_call: TRBV11-2

cdr3_aa: CSAILGTGFSGANVLTF
d_call: TRBD1
v_call: TRBV29-1

cdr3_aa: CASSSPHGGETQYF
d_call: -
v_call: TRBV5-6

cdr3_aa: CSVGEGRGINYGYTF
d_call: TRBD1
v_call: TRBV29-1

cdr3_aa: CASRPRALSSYEQYF
d_call: -
v_call: TRBV2

cdr3_aa: CASSESQDLEAFF
d_call: -
v_call: TRBV10-1

cdr3_aa: CASSPWTGSNQNIQYF
d_call: TRBD1
v_call: TRBV7-9